This entry is about one T cell receptor (beta chain). It has no known antigen specificity. No base quality information exists; no much larger clone differs at one position. This record comes from a study of blood T cell repertoires in COVID-19 (dated by TCRdb to the early 2020s). About the investigation overall: Collaborator samples came from the United States, Italy and Spain and covered acute and convalescent phases of COVID-19. A de-identified subject ID, COVID-19 status, age in years and sex were almost always included in the sample metadata. The material from the prospective study consisted of cDNA or gDNA derived from T cells, B-cell-depleted T cells, or PBMCs. The repertoires were released in a freely available public database intended as a resource for research on the immune response to SARS-CoV-2. Where available, HLA class I and class II types were taken from metadata supplied by the sample provider and were not determined by assay-based typing. Samples came from the ongoing ImmuneRACE study (first 160 participants) plus 1,254 subjects from 6 global collaborators. Subjects who had been exposed to COVID-19, were actively infected with it, or had recovered from it provided the deeply sampled blood TCRbeta repertoires that made up the dataset. Study-level results and caveats: The amount of clinical and demographic metadata varied by source and participant and was provided uncurated.

TCRbeta CDR3 regions were amplified from genomic DNA by means of the immunoSEQ Assay, a bias-controlled multiplex PCR. Under the source paper's analysis protocol: The number of nucleated cells in each sample was estimated by amplification of reference gene primers within the assay. To quantify the absolute abundance of each unique TCRbeta CDR3 rearrangement, sequence reads were collapsed and filtered. For each sample, productive Simpson clonality was calculated as the square root of Simpson's diversity index over productive rearrangements. TCRdb stores this immuneACCESS table with in-frame sequences only. Part of the clones is absent; in the studies checked, under half of the shortfall reflects unresolved V genes, and no reason is known for the rest. For V, J and clone size, that table is used; D and trimming come from the DNA. Present in this sample are tens of thousands of clones, about 91% of which were seen just once. Around 12% of the sample comes from the top ten.

Collaborating institutions collected whole blood in K2EDTA tubes following their own protocols. For TCRbeta analysis, collaborators shipped samples in one of three forms: frozen whole blood, isolated PBMCs, or DNA extracted from either of those sample types. In the germline V gene, CDR1 corresponds to MNHEY and CDR2 to SVGAGI. From cysteine to phenylalanine, the CDR3 is 15 amino acids long. Of all the DNA, just the CDR3 is kept, 45 bases in frame from base 1. Here V drops 4 bases and J drops 4 bases, and the junction holds 6 bases not matched to any gene. Rearrangement joined TRBV6-5 to TRBJ2-1, with 8 bases aligning to TRBD2. The receptor's source is a human donor with active COVID-19. The donor label of this sample is uncertain. The sample taken for sequencing was peripheral blood. This receptor carries the CDR3 CASSFSERGYNEQFF. Read as DNA, the sequence is TGTGCCAGCAGTTTCTCCGAGCGGGGGTACAATGAGCAGTTCTTC.